This passage covers 8 T cell receptor beta chains from one sample sequenced in a study of blood T cell repertoires in COVID-19. Clones were sequenced by immunoSEQ multiplex PCR, and TCRdb holds only the in-frame ones, with some missing. The sample holds roughly 37,000 clones; 70% to 80% are singletons and the top ten take less than 2.5%. The sample consisted of peripheral blood. The receptors stem from a man aged 60-69 years with active COVID-19.

This clone is a singleton in its sample. J is TRBJ1-1 and V is TRBV3-1 (or the pseudogene TRBV3-2); tentatively, D is TRBD1 (6 bases). Germline CDR1 is LGHDT and CDR2 is YNNKEL (reference sequence). The CDR3 has 13 residues. The germline V and J ends were trimmed by 4 bases and 5 bases, with 11 bases remaining between them. CDR3 bases: TGTGCCAGCAGCCCGATCCAGGGGACTGAAGCTTTCTTT. This encodes CASSPIQGTEAFF.

The V gene is TRBV29-1, the J gene TRBJ2-1; the match to TRBD1 covers 10 bases. In germline, CDR1 is SQVTM, CDR2 ANQGSEA. Germline trimming cut 4 bases from V and 7 bases from J; bases unmatched to any gene: 10. The CDR3 is made up of 15 amino acids. In DNA form, the CDR3 reads TGCAGCGTTGGAGGACAGGGGGTGTCAGGGAATGAGCAGTTCTTC. It yields the protein CSVGGQGVSGNEQFF.

V and J are TRBV5-4 and TRBJ2-7, with a possible D match to TRBD2 (5 bases). Trimming cost V 1 base and J 6 bases, with 11 bases left between them. The CDR3 is 13 residues long. Germline V CDR1 and CDR2: SGHNT, YYREEE (reference sequence). The CDR3 protein is CASSLSPRGEQYF. CDR3 DNA sequence: TGTGCCAGCAGCTTGTCCCCCCGGGGCGAGCAGTACTTC.

This chain links TRBV10-3 with TRBJ1-1; 9 nucleotides match TRBD1. CDR3 length: 13 residues. Germline CDR1 reads ENHRY; CDR2 reads SYGVKD. The ends lost 4 bases at V and 7 bases at J; junction bases unmatched: 4. The CDR3 sequence is CAISGDRVGEAFF. For the CDR3, the DNA is TGTGCCATCAGTGGGGACAGGGTGGGTGAAGCTTTCTTT.

J is TRBJ2-7 and V is TRBV21-1; no check of the table's D call, TRBD1, against the DNA was made. TRBV21-1 is marked as a pseudogene. The CDR3 runs 15 residues. The CDR3 sequence is CASSDRGTGLYEQYF. The CDR3 DNA is TGTGCCAGCAGCGATCGGGGGACAGGCCTCTACGAGCAGTACTTC.

The chain has TRBV7-9 and TRBJ1-1, with D uncertain. The CDR3 length is 13 residues. V was pared by 1 base and J by 0 bases, with 3 bases between. Germline loops: CDR1 SEHNR, CDR2 FQNEAQ (reference sequence). CDR3 nucleotide sequence: TGTGCCAGCAGCTTAGACTTGAACACTGAAGCTTTCTTT. Protein sequence: CASSLDLNTEAFF. The full variable domain, completed using reference TRBV7-9 and TRBJ1-1, is DTGVSQNPRHKITKRGQNVTFRCDPISEHNRLYWYRQTLGQGPEFLTYFQNEAQLEKSRLLSDRFSAERPKGSFSTLEIQRTEQGDSAMYLCASSLDLNTEAFFGQGTRLTVV.

The chain couples TRBV20-1 to TRBJ2-4, with 10 bases that match TRBD2. V gave up 3 bases and J gave up 0 bases; unmatched junction bases: 11. This CDR3 is built from 18 residues. Germline V gives CDR1 DFQATT, CDR2 SNEGSKA (reference sequence). The CDR3 spells CSASDPSGGAKAKNIQYF. CDR3 sequence (DNA): TGCAGTGCTAGTGATCCCAGCGGGGGGGCTAAAGCCAAAAACATTCAGTACTTC.

The genes are TRBV28 and TRBJ2-2; 12 bases agree with TRBD1. Trimming removed 4 bases from V and 4 bases from J; junction bases left unmatched: 4. This CDR3 has 16 amino acids. The germline V gene encodes CDR1 MDHEN and CDR2 SYDVKM. The CDR3 bases are TGTGCCAGCAGTTCGCCGGGACAGGGGGCCACCGGGGAGCTGTTTTTT. Amino acids: CASSSPGQGATGELFF. The whole variable domain, remainder taken from reference TRBV28 and TRBJ2-2, is DVKVTQSSRYLVKRTGEKVFLECVQDMDHENMFWYRQDPGLGLRLIYFSYDVKMKEKGDIPEGYSVSREKKERFSLILESASTNQTSMYLCASSSPGQGATGELFFGEGSRLTVL.